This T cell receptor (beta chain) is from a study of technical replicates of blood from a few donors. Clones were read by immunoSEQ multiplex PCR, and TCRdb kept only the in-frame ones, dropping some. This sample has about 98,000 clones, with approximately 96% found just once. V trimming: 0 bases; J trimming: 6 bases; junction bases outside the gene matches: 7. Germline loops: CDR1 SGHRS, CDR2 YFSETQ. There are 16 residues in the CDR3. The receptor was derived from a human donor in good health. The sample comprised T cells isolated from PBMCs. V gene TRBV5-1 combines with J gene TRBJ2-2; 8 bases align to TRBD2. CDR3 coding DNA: TGCGCCAGCAGCTTGGTACTAGCGGAGGGGGCCGGGGAGCTGTTTTTT. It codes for CASSLVLAEGAGELFF.